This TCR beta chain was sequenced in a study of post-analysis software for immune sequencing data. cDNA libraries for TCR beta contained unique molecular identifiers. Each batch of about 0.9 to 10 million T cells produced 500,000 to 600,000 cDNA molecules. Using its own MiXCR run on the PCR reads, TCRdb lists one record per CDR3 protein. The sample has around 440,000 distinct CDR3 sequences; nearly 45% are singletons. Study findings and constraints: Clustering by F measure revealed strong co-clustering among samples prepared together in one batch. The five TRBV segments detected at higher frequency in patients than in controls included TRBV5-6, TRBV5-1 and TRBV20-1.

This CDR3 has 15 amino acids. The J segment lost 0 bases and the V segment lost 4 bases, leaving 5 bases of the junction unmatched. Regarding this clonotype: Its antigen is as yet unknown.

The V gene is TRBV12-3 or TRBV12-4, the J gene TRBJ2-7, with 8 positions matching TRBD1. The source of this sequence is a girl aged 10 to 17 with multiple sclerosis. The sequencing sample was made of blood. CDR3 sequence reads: CASSSRDRSSYEQYF. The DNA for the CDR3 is TGTGCCAGCAGTTCCCGGGACAGGAGCTCCTACGAGCAGTACTTC.